Here is one T cell receptor beta chain with its context. This clonotype has more than one count but fewer than ten. What this receptor recognizes is not known. No much larger clone is present one base from it, and per-base qualities are unavailable. Systemically healthy Caucasian individuals from Russia, approximately 39 in total and aged about 6 to 100 years, were included as donors. Around 10 milliliters of peripheral blood were collected from each donor into EDTA-treated Vacutainer tubes. Ficoll-Paque density-gradient centrifugation was used to isolate PBMCs, with at least 6 million per sample. Trizol reagent was used to extract total RNA from PBMCs, with at least 5.5 micrograms per sample. For every donor, flow cytometry on a PBMC aliquot measured the percentage of naive CD45RAhigh/CD27high T cells. This specimen belongs to a study of blood T cells in healthy people across ages (dated by TCRdb to between 2014 and 2017). Some background on the complete study: In model experiments, template switching captured roughly one uniquely barcoded TCR beta cDNA molecule for every two T cells. Age-related changes in TCR beta repertoire diversity were measured in the study by deep sequencing normalized with unique cDNA molecular identifiers. Four age groups were formed from the donors: young (average approximately 15 years), middle-aged (just under 40), aged (approximately 60) and long-lived (around 80). To avoid experimental bias, donors of different ages were spread randomly across the sequencing lanes. The study analyzed two additional independent replicas of 1 million unique cDNA reads from the same blood draw for two donors, one aged 18 to 30 and one aged 80 or older.

General study outcomes and caveats: Estimates of total diversity based on one million sequenced T cells were considered lower bounds and underestimates. Since profiling was done on bulk unsorted PBMCs, naive and antigen-experienced compartments could not be conclusively compared. Because donor CMV infection status was unknown, age-related changes in expanded clonotypes were potentially confounded. A strong correlation was found between observed TCR beta diversity and the percentage of naive T cells measured by flow cytometry. As age increased, observed TCR beta diversity per million T cells dropped in a roughly linear way, and a significant reduction was already evident by age 40. Compared with the aged group, the long-lived group had more naive CD4+ T cells, fewer expanded clones and increased TCR diversity, suggesting age selection.

Preparation of the library involved 5' RACE. TCRdb lists the instrument as Illumina HiSeq 2500. A second PCR of about 7 to 12 cycles was performed with a sample-barcoded 5' primer and a J-beta primer mix. A template-switch 5' adaptor carrying 12 random nucleotides introduced a unique molecular identifier onto each TCR beta cDNA molecule. Each sample yielded at least 3 million CDR3-containing paired-end reads. First-strand cDNA was synthesized from all RNA with the Mint cDNA synthesis kit, primed by a TRBC-specific oligonucleotide. All cDNA was treated with uracil-DNA glycosylase and then went through a first 18-cycle PCR with the universal primers M1SS and BC2_uni_R. The published analysis was carried out like this. For normalization, 1 million high-quality reads were randomly selected from each sample, with every read carrying a distinct molecular identifier. Reads sharing molecular identifiers were discarded rather than binned into consensus sequences. CDR3 identification, clonotype clustering and error correction used MiTCR with a Q25 quality threshold and the strictest error-elimination algorithm. A nonparametric unseen species model with Euler transformation was used to estimate a lower bound on total TCR beta diversity. TCRdb's own reprocessing of the public reads used fastp at Q25 and MiXCR and kept productive beta chains. Under each unique CDR3 protein, matching rows form one entry showing the most common genes and DNA. The V and J calls and clone size are TCRdb's, not the authors'. This sample is represented by about 650,000 distinct CDR3 sequences; about 30% of them were singletons. The ten largest make up 15% of the sample.

Sample: blood. This sequence originates from a woman of 80 years or more in good health. Donor details come from another sample of the same person, matched by shared clones.

CDR3 region: CAWSEGQGHGEQYF. Read as DNA, the sequence is TGTGCCTGGAGTGAGGGTCAGGGTCACGGCGAGCAGTACTTC. Rearrangement joined TRBV30 to TRBJ2-5; tentative D gene TRBD1, with 5 bases matching. Gene TRBJ2-7 matches the end of the DNA better, so the J call may be wrong. According to the germline V gene (reference sequence), CDR1 reads GTSNPN and CDR2 reads SVGIG. The CDR3 spans 14 residues, from the cysteine through the phenylalanine. Of all the DNA, just the CDR3 is kept, 42 bases in frame from base 1.